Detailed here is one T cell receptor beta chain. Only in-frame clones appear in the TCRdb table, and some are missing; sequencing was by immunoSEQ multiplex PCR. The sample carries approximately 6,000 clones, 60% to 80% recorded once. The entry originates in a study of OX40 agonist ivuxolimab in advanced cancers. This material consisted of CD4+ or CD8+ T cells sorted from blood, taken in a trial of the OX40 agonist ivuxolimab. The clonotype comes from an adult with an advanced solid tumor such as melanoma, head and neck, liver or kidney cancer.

CDR3: CASSPGTSAYEQYF. CDR3 DNA sequence: TGCGCCAGCAGCCCCGGGACTAGCGCCTACGAGCAGTACTTC. The rearrangement joins TRBV5-1 to TRBJ2-7; 10 bases agree with TRBD2. This CDR3 has 14 residues. Germline assignment: CDR1 SGHRS and CDR2 YFSETQ. Germline trimming cut 4 bases from V and 2 bases from J; bases unmatched to any gene: 3.